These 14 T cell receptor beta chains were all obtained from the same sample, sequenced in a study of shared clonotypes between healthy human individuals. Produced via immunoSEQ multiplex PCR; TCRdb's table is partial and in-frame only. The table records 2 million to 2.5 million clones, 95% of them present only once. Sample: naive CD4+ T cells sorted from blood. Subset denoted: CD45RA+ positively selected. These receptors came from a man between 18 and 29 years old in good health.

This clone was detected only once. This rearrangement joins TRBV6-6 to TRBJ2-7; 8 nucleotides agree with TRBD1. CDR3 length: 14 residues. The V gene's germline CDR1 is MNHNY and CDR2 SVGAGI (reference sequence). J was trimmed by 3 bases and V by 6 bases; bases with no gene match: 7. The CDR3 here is CASRRPGQDYEQYF. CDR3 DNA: TGTGCCAGCAGACGCCCGGGACAGGACTACGAGCAGTACTTC.

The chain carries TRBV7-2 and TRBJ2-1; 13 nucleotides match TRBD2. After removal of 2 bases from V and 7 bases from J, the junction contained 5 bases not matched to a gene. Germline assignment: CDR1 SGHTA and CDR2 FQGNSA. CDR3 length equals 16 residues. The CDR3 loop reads CASSLRLAGGGNEQFF. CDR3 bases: TGTGCCAGCAGCTTAAGACTAGCGGGAGGAGGTAATGAGCAGTTCTTC.

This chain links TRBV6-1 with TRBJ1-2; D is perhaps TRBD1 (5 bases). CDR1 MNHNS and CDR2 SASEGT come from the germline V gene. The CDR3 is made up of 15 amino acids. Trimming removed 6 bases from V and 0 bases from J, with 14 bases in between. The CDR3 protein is CASSPPGPSNYGYTF. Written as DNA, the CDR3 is TGTGCCAGCAGCCCCCCGGGACCTTCTAACTATGGCTACACCTTC.

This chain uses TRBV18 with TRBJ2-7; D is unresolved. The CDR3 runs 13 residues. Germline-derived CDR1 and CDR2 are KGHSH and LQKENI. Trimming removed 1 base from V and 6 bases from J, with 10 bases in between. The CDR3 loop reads CASSPLVAREQYF. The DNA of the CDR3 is TGTGCCAGCTCACCACTGGTGGCGCGCGAGCAGTACTTC.

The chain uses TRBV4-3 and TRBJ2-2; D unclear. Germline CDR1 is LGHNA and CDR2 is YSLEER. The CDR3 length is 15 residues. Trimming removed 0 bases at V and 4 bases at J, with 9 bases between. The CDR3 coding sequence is TGCGCCAGCAGCCAAGAGGGCCCGGCCACCGGGGAGCTGTTTTTT. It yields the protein CASSQEGPATGELFF.

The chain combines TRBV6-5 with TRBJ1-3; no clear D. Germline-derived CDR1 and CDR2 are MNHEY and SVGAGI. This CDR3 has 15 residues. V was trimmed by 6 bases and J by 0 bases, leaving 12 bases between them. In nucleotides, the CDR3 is TGTGCCAGCAGCCGAGGCGGAATCTCTGGAAACACCATATATTTT. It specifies CASSRGGISGNTIYF.

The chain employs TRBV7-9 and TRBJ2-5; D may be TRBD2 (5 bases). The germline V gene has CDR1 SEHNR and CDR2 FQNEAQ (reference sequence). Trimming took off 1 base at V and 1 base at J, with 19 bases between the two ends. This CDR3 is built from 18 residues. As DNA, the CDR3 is TGTGCCAGCAGCTTAGGGGATAGCGCCTTAGGTGTCCAAGAGACCCAGTACTTC. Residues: CASSLGDSALGVQETQYF. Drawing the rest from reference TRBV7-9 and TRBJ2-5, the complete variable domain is DTGVSQNPRHKITKRGQNVTFRCDPISEHNRLYWYRQTLGQGPEFLTYFQNEAQLEKSRLLSDRFSAERPKGSFSTLEIQRTEQGDSAMYLCASSLGDSALGVQETQYFGPGTRLLVL.

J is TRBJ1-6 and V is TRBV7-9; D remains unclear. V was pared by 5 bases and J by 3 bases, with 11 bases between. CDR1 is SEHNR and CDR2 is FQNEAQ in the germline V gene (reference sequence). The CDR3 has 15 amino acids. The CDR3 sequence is CASSPTGDYNSPLHF. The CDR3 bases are TGTGCCAGCAGCCCCACCGGGGACTATAATTCACCCCTCCACTTT.

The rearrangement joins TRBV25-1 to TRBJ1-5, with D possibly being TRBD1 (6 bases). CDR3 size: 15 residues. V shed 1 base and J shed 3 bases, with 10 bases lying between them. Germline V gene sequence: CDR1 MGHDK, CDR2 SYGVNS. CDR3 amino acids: CASSESGVINQPQHF. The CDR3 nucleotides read TGTGCCAGCAGTGAATCAGGGGTAATCAATCAGCCCCAGCATTTT.

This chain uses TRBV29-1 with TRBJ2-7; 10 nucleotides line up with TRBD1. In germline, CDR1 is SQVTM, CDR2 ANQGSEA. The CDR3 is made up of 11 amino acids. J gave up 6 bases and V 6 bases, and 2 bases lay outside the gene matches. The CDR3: CSVGTGVEQYF. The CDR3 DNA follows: TGCAGCGTCGGGACAGGGGTCGAGCAGTACTTC.

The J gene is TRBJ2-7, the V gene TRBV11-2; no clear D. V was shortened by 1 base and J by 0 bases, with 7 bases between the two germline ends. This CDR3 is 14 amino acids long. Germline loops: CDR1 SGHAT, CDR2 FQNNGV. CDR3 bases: TGTGCCAGCAGCTTAGTTAGGGCCTCCTACGAGCAGTACTTC. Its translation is CASSLVRASYEQYF.

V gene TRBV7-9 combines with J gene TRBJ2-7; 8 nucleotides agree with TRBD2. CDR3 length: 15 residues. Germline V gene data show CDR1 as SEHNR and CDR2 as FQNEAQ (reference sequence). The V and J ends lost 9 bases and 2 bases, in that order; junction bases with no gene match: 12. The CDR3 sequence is CASSPSGGGTYEQYF. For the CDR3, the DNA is TGTGCCAGTAGCCCCTCGGGGGGGGGAACCTACGAGCAGTACTTC.

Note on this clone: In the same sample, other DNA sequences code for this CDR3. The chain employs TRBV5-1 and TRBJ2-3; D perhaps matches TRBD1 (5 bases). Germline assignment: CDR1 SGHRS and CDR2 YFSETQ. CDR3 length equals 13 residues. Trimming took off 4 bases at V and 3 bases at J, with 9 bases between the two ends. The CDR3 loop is CASSTQGTDTQYF. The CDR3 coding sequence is TGCGCCAGCAGCACCCAGGGAACAGATACGCAGTATTTT.

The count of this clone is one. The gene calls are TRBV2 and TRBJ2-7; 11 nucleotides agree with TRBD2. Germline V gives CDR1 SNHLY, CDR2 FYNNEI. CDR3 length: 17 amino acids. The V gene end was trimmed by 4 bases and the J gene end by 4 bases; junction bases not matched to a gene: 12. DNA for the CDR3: TGTGCCAGCAGTGGACTAGCGGGGACCTCGGGGCCTTACGAGCAGTACTTC. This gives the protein CASSGLAGTSGPYEQYF.